These 7 T cell receptor beta chains originate from one sample sequenced in a study of graft-versus-host responses after intestinal transplantation. Only in-frame clones appear in the TCRdb table, and some are missing; sequencing was by immunoSEQ multiplex PCR. The sample shows around 20,000 clones, 80% to 95% of them seen only once. Sequenced here: PBMCs, sampled about 250 days after intestinal transplant. These receptors all stem from a human patient who received an intestinal transplant, so some T cells may come from the graft donor.

The chain uses TRBV10-2 and TRBJ1-5; no clear D. Looked up from germline, CDR1 is WSHSY and CDR2 is SAAADI. The CDR3 is 15 amino acids. V lost 0 bases and J 2 bases, leaving 8 bases between the germline ends. The CDR3 DNA is TGCGCCAGCAGTGAGTCGAATCCAGGCAATCAGCCCCAGCATTTT. Protein sequence: CASSESNPGNQPQHF.

A single count supports this clone. The V call is TRBV6-5, the J call TRBJ1-5, with 7 bases that match TRBD1. Per the germline V gene, CDR1 is MNHEY and CDR2 is SVGAGI. J gave up 5 bases and V 4 bases, and 2 bases lay outside the gene matches. This CDR3 is built from 13 residues. DNA of the CDR3: TGTGCCAGCAGTTCTGACAGGGATCAGCCCCAGCATTTT. Its translation is CASSSDRDQPQHF.

V gene TRBV27 combines with J gene TRBJ1-1; D is possibly TRBD1 (5 bases). V dropped 3 bases and J dropped 0 bases, with 14 bases sitting between them. The CDR3 contains 16 residues. CDR1 and CDR2 (germline): MNHEY, SMNVEV (reference sequence). The CDR3 region has the DNA TGTGCCAGCAGTTTCAGGATCCGGGGCATGAACACTGAAGCTTTCTTT. Protein product: CASSFRIRGMNTEAFF.

The genes are TRBV27 and TRBJ2-5; D is undetermined. Trimming removed 0 bases at V and 1 base at J, with 9 bases between. The CDR3 sequence is 15 residues long. Germline CDR1 is MNHEY and CDR2 is SMNVEV (reference sequence). CDR3 coding DNA: TGTGCCAGCAGTTTATCTTTATCGGCCCAAGAGACCCAGTACTTC. Its translation is CASSLSLSAQETQYF.

V gene TRBV18 combines with J gene TRBJ2-3; 8 bases line up with TRBD1. J gave up 4 bases and V 2 bases, and 8 bases lay outside the gene matches. The CDR3 has 16 amino acids. Germline CDR1 reads KGHSH; CDR2 reads LQKENI. The CDR3 region has the DNA TGTGCCAGCTCACCATCCGGGACAGGTTCCCCAGATACGCAGTATTTT. It translates to CASSPSGTGSPDTQYF.

This clone was seen just once. V usage is TRBV7-7 and J usage is TRBJ2-1; 12 bases line up with TRBD2. CDR1 and CDR2 from the germline V gene are SSHAT and FNYEAQ (reference sequence). V shed 1 base, J shed 5 bases, and the junction held 0 bases outside the gene matches. CDR3 length: 15 residues. CDR3 protein: CASSLGLAGDNEQFF. The CDR3 DNA is TGTGCCAGCAGCTTAGGACTAGCGGGAGACAATGAGCAGTTCTTC.

This chain links TRBV5-1 with TRBJ2-7, with 8 bases identical to TRBD1. V lost 0 bases and J lost 4; bases outside the gene matches: 6. This CDR3 has 15 amino acids. Germline CDR1 and CDR2: SGHRS and YFSETQ. This CDR3 reads CASSLVQGASYEQYF. Here the CDR3 DNA reads TGCGCCAGCAGCTTGGTCCAGGGGGCAAGTTACGAGCAGTACTTC.